This T cell receptor (beta chain) was obtained from a study of siplizumab effects on memory and regulatory T cells. Findings of the study overall: Naive T cells apparently outstripped memory cells in diversity and seemed major alloresponse contributors.

Data came from immunoSEQ multiplex PCR; TCRdb stores just in-frame clones and leaves some out. The data show over 85,000 clones, around nine tenths seen once. This clone appeared a single time. Its target is not known. The V gene's germline CDR1 is SGHNT and CDR2 YYREEE (reference sequence). This CDR3 is 13 amino acids long. The V end lost 4 bases, the J end lost 2 bases, and 9 bases lay between the germline ends. This sequence originates from a human donor in good health. Sequences were obtained from CD4+ T cells sorted from blood. The chain is built from TRBV5-4 and TRBJ1-2; TRBD1 is a possible D gene (6 bases). The CDR3 sequence is CASSKDRNYGYTF. The CDR3 coding sequence is TGTGCCAGCAGCAAGGACAGAAACTATGGCTACACCTTC.